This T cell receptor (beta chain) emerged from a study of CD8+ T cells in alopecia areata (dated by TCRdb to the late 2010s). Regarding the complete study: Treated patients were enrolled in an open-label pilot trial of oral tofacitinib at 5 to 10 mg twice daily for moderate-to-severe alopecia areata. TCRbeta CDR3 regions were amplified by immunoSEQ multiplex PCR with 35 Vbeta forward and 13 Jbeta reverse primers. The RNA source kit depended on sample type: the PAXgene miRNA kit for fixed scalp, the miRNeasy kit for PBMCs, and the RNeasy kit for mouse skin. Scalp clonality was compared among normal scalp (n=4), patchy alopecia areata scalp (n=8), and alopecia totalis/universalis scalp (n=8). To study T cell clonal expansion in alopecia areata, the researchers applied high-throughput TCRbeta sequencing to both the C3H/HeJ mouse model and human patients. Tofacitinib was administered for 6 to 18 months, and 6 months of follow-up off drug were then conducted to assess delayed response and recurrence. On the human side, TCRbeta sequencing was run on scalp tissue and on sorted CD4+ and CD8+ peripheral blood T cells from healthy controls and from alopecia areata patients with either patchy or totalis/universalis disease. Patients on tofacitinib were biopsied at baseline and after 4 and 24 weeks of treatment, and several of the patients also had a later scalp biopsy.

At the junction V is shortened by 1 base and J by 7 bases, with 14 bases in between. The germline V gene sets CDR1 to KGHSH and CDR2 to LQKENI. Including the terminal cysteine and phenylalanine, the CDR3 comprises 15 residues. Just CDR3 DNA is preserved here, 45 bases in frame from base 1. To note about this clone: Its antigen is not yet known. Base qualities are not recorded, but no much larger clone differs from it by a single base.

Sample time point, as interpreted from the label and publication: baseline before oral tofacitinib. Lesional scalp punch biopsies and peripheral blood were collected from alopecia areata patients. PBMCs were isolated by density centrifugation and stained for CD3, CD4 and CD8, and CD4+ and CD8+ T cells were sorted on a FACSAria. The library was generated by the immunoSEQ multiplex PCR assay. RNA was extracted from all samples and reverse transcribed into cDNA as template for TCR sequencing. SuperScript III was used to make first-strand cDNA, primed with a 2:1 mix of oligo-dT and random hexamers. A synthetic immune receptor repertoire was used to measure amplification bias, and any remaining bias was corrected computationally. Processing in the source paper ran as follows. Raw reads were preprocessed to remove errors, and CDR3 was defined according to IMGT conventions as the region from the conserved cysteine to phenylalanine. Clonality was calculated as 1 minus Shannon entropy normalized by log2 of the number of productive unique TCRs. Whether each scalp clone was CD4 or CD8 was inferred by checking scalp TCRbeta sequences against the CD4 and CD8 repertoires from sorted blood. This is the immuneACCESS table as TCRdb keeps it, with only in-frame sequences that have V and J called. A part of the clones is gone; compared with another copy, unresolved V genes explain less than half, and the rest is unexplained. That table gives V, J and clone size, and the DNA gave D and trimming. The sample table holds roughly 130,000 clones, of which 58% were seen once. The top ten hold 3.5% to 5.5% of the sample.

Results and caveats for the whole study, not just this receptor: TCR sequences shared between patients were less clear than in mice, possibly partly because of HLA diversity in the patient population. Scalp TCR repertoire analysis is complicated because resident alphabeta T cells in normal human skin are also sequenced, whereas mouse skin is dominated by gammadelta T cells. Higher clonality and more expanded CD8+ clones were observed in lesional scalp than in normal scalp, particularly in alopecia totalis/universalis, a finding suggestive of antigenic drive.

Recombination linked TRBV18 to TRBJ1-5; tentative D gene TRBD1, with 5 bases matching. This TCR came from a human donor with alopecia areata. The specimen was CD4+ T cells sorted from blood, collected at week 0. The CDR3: CASSPQGATGQPQHF. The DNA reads TGTGCCAGCTCACCACAAGGGGCTACCGGCCAGCCCCAGCATTTT.